These 19 T cell receptor beta chains were sequenced from one sample in a study of CD8 T cells in ankylosing spondylitis. TCRdb independently ran MiXCR on the 5' RACE reads; one entry per CDR3 protein. The profile shows about 200,000 distinct CDR3 sequences, more than 10% of them singletons. Sequencing input: blood, either unsorted or a sorted T cell fraction (not recorded which). These receptors originate from a male donor with ankylosing spondylitis or in good health (not recorded which).

This clonotype has just a few counts. The chain carries TRBV5-1 and TRBJ1-5, with a tentative D call TRBD1 (6 bases). Germline V gene sequence: CDR1 SGHRS, CDR2 YFSETQ. Trimming cost V 3 bases and J 6 bases, with 16 bases left between them. This CDR3 spans 15 amino acids. CDR3: CASSSDGGRGQPQHF. In DNA, the CDR3 is TGCGCCAGCAGCTCGGACGGGGGGCGGGGTCAGCCCCAGCATTTT.

This clonotype was counted ten times or more. The chain combines TRBV27 with TRBJ2-7, with D maybe TRBD2 (5 bases). The CDR3 contains 13 residues. V was trimmed by 3 bases and J by 6 bases, leaving 12 bases between them. Germline loops: CDR1 MNHEY, CDR2 SMNVEV (reference sequence). The CDR3 loop is CASSLVGASEQYF. In nucleotides, the CDR3 is TGTGCCAGCAGTTTGGTGGGAGCCTCCGAGCAGTACTTC.

This clonotype has more than one count but fewer than ten. This chain links TRBV6-1 with TRBJ1-1; D ambiguous. Trimming removed 5 bases from V and 0 bases from J, with 7 bases in between. Germline V gives CDR1 MNHNS, CDR2 SASEGT. The CDR3 covers 13 residues. The CDR3, as DNA: TGTGCCAGCAGTCCGTTCATGAACACTGAAGCTTTCTTT. Encoded protein: CASSPFMNTEAFF.

This clonotype was seen only a few times. This chain joins TRBV14 and TRBJ2-7; TRBD1 might be the D (5 bases). Germline loops: CDR1 SGHDN, CDR2 FVKESK. Trimming pared 5 bases from V and 2 bases from J, leaving 13 bases between. The CDR3 spans 14 residues. The CDR3 here is CASSLKTAPYEQYF. DNA for the CDR3: TGTGCCAGCAGCTTAAAGACAGCCCCCTACGAGCAGTACTTC.

This clonotype was seen ten or more times. The V gene is TRBV6-1, the J gene TRBJ1-1, with TRBD1 identical over 12 bases. Unmatched junction bases numbered 3, after V lost 6 bases and J lost 4 bases. The germline V gene has CDR1 MNHNS and CDR2 SASEGT. This CDR3 contains 14 residues. The CDR3 reads CASRGQGAITEAFF. The DNA for the CDR3 is TGTGCCAGCAGGGGACAGGGGGCGATCACTGAAGCTTTCTTT.

This clonotype was detected ten times or more. This chain links TRBV6-2 or TRBV6-3 with TRBJ2-7; TRBD1 is a possible D gene (6 bases). The V end lost 4 bases, the J end lost 5 bases, and 15 bases lay between the germline ends. This CDR3 comprises 14 residues. CDR1 is MNHEY and CDR2 is SVGEGT in the germline V gene. In DNA, the CDR3 is TGTGCCAGCAGTTTACGGACAGAGGGACACGAGCAGTACTTC. Translation gives CASSLRTEGHEQYF.

This chain links TRBV29-1 with TRBJ2-1, with D possibly being TRBD2 (6 bases). Germline V gives CDR1 SQVTM, CDR2 ANQGSEA. CDR3 length equals 17 residues. Trimming cost V 1 base and J 5 bases, with 21 bases left between them. The CDR3 region is CSVEGIAAPRRDNEQFF. CDR3 in DNA: TGCAGCGTTGAAGGCATAGCGGCCCCACGTCGGGACAATGAGCAGTTCTTC.

This clonotype was picked up a small number of times. J is TRBJ1-5 and V is TRBV2; D is perhaps TRBD1 (6 bases). CDR1 SNHLY and CDR2 FYNNEI come from the germline V gene. CDR3 length: 14 residues. The ends were cut back, 6 bases at V and 5 bases at J, with 14 bases in the middle. In DNA, the CDR3 is TGTGCCAGCAGAACCACAGGGTTACATCAGCCCCAGCATTTT. The encoded protein is CASRTTGLHQPQHF.

The V and J genes are TRBV27 and TRBJ2-7; TRBD1 aligns across 11 bases. Germline V gives CDR1 MNHEY, CDR2 SMNVEV (reference sequence). V lost 6 bases, J lost 1 base, and 2 bases stayed unmatched. There are 14 residues in the CDR3. The CDR3 region has the DNA TGTGCCAGCAGAGGGACAGGGGGTTCCTACGAGCAGTACTTC. It specifies CASRGTGGSYEQYF.

As for this clonotype: At one end, the junction sequence differs from germline, possibly due to a read error. The chain links TRBV2 to TRBJ2-3; 11 bases align to TRBD2. Per the germline V gene, CDR1 is SNHLY and CDR2 is FYNNEI. The CDR3 contains 16 residues. The CDR3 reads CAILRPGTSGTDTQCF. In DNA form, the CDR3 reads TGTGCCATCCTACGCCCAGGGACTAGCGGCACAGATACGCAGTGTTTT.

The CDR3 here is CASSHPGDNEQFF. DNA of the CDR3: TGCGCCAGCAGCCATCCTGGGGACAATGAGCAGTTCTTC. The rearrangement joins TRBV4-1 to TRBJ2-1, with no clear D. The germline gives CDR1 MGHRA, CDR2 YSYEKL. Trimming took 3 bases from V and 5 from J, leaving 8 bases between them. This CDR3 spans 13 amino acids.

The rearrangement uses TRBV6-1 and TRBJ1-4; D is unclear. Trimming shortened V by 6 bases and J by 7 bases, and 18 bases separated the two germline ends. CDR3 length: 15 amino acids. Germline V gives CDR1 MNHNS, CDR2 SASEGT. The CDR3, as DNA: TGTGCCAGCAGCCCTGGGCCACACGCTAGTGAAAAACTGTTTTTT. Amino acids: CASSPGPHASEKLFF.

This clonotype was observed at least ten times. The rearrangement joins TRBV7-9 to TRBJ2-2; D is perhaps TRBD2 (6 bases). This CDR3 has 13 amino acids. Trimming pared 3 bases from V and 4 bases from J, leaving 6 bases between. Germline V gene sequence: CDR1 SEHNR, CDR2 FQNEAQ (reference sequence). As DNA, the CDR3 is TGTGCCAGCAGCTTGGGGGGCACCGGGGAGCTGTTTTTT. Its protein product is CASSLGGTGELFF.

This clonotype has at least ten counts. The V and J genes are TRBV12-3 or TRBV12-4 and TRBJ2-5; 7 positions agree with TRBD1. V dropped 6 bases and J dropped 6; count of bases not matched to a gene: 7. The CDR3 runs to 13 residues. CDR3 protein: CASSATGTQTQYF. DNA of the CDR3: TGTGCCAGCAGCGCGACAGGGACACAGACCCAGTACTTC.

A few counts support this clonotype. The chain joins TRBV5-6 to TRBJ1-4, with TRBD1 matching over 7 bases. Germline V gives CDR1 SGHDT, CDR2 YYEEEE. Trimming removed 5 bases from V and 5 bases from J; junction bases left unmatched: 6. The CDR3 consists of 14 residues. For the CDR3, the DNA is TGTGCCAGCAGTTCGGGACAGCCAAATGAAAAACTGTTTTTT. This codes for CASSSGQPNEKLFF.

This clonotype appeared a few times. This chain joins TRBV6-1 and TRBJ2-7, with a weak D call TRBD2 (5 bases). Trimming removed 0 bases at V and 6 bases at J, with 18 bases between. CDR1 and CDR2 from the germline V gene are MNHNS and SASEGT. This CDR3 has 16 amino acids. The CDR3 DNA sequence: TGTGCCAGCAGTGAAGCGCTTCCTCTAACCGGAGGCGAGCAGTACTTC. It encodes CASSEALPLTGGEQYF.

This clonotype was picked up many times. The CDR3 sequence: CSVRGTGASPGELFF. DNA of the CDR3: TGCAGCGTTCGGGGGACAGGGGCGAGCCCCGGGGAGCTGTTTTTT. J is TRBJ2-2 and V is TRBV29-1; 10 bases map to TRBD1. V shed 5 bases, J shed 6 bases, and the junction held 9 bases outside the gene matches. Germline values: CDR1 SQVTM, CDR2 ANQGSEA. The CDR3 runs to 15 residues.

This chain uses TRBV5-1 with TRBJ2-7; D is perhaps TRBD1 or TRBD2 (5 bases each). Germline CDR1 is SGHRS and CDR2 is YFSETQ. Trimming took 4 bases from V and 4 from J, leaving 15 bases between them. This CDR3 has 14 amino acids. In DNA form, the CDR3 reads TGCGCCAGCAGCGGGGGTGACTCGGGATACGAGCAGTACTTC. It yields the protein CASSGGDSGYEQYF.

This clonotype turned up a few times. This chain uses TRBV6-6 with TRBJ2-7; the D gene is possibly TRBD2 (6 bases). The CDR3 spans 12 residues. CDR1 and CDR2 (germline): MNHNY, SVGAGI (reference sequence). Trimming left V 2 bases short and J 5 bases short, with 7 bases between. CDR3 in DNA: TGTGCCAGCAGTTACCCGGGAGACGAGCAGTACTTC. Translation gives CASSYPGDEQYF.